The 17 T cell receptor beta chains given below trace back to one sample, sequenced in a study of response to subunit inactivated influenza vaccine. In TCRdb, the RT-PCR reads were re-called with MiXCR into one record per CDR3 protein. This table holds about 570,000 distinct CDR3 sequences, approximately 10% found once. In addition, the sample was reused for a study of T cells expressing NK-cell markers. That paper adds: TCR beta cDNA was made by 5'RACE template switching with UMIs.

The input for sequencing was PBMCs from blood, taken on the day of vaccination. These receptors were obtained from a man in his forties or fifties who received an inactivated influenza vaccine.

This clonotype was seen a handful of times. J is TRBJ2-1 and V is TRBV7-9; D remains ambiguous. CDR3 length: 15 amino acids. V shed 2 bases and J shed 2 bases, with 10 bases lying between them. Germline CDR1 and CDR2: SEHNR and FQNEAQ (reference sequence). CDR3 coding DNA: TGTGCCAGCAGCTTAACAGCTTCGACCTACAATGAGCAGTTCTTC. It yields the protein CASSLTASTYNEQFF.

V and J are TRBV5-6 and TRBJ2-3; D uncertain. V lost 0 bases and J lost 5, with 10 bases in between. Looked up from germline, CDR1 is SGHDT and CDR2 is YYEEEE. CDR3 length: 14 amino acids. Written as DNA, the CDR3 is TGTGCCAGCAGCTTGGGGGTATTTCAAGATACGCAGTATTTT. Translated: CASSLGVFQDTQYF.

This clonotype has a handful of counts. The chain uses TRBV18 and TRBJ2-7, with D possibly matching TRBD1 (5 bases). Germline lookup yields CDR1 KGHSH and CDR2 LQKENI. Deletions cut 2 bases from V and 6 bases from J, with 11 bases between. The CDR3 length is 13 residues. The CDR3 DNA sequence: TGTGCCAGCTCACCAGGGGCGCTCGTCGAGCAGTACTTC. Amino acid sequence: CASSPGALVEQYF.

CDR3 in amino acids: CRGDREETQYF. In DNA, the CDR3 is TGCAGGGGGGACAGAGAAGAGACCCAGTACTTC. The V and J genes are TRBV20-1 and TRBJ2-5; 7 nucleotides agree with TRBD1. The germline CDR1 and CDR2 sequences are DFQATT and SNEGSKA (reference sequence). There are 11 residues in the CDR3.

A few counts support this clonotype. The chain carries TRBV9 and TRBJ1-5; the D gene is possibly TRBD1 (5 bases). Trimming removed 9 bases from V and 6 bases from J, with 19 bases in between. This CDR3 comprises 14 residues. Germline values: CDR1 SGDLS, CDR2 YYNGEE. In DNA form, the CDR3 reads TGTGCCAAAAACAGGTGGCCATGGAGTCAGCCCCAGCATTTT. Residues: CAKNRWPWSQPQHF.

This clonotype was observed a handful of times. The rearrangement links TRBV5-5 to TRBJ2-7; tentative D call: TRBD1 (5 bases). The V gene's germline CDR1 is SGHKS and CDR2 YYEKEE (reference sequence). CDR3 length equals 13 residues. V was trimmed by 5 bases and J by 5 bases, leaving 14 bases between them. CDR3 protein: CASSWTSKDEQYF. The DNA for the CDR3 is TGTGCCAGCAGTTGGACATCCAAGGACGAGCAGTACTTC.

This clonotype was seen repeatedly, ten times or more. The rearrangement uses TRBV28 and TRBJ2-7, with D perhaps matching TRBD1 or TRBD2 (5 bases each). This CDR3 region has 16 residues. From germline, CDR1 is MDHEN and CDR2 SYDVKM. The ends were cut back, 3 bases at V and 5 bases at J, with 20 bases in the middle. In DNA, the CDR3 is TGTGCCAGCAGTTTCAATCCGGGACCGGGGCTAGACGAGCAGTACTTC. Translation: CASSFNPGPGLDEQYF. Drawing the rest from reference TRBV28 and TRBJ2-7, the complete variable domain is DVKVTQSSRYLVKRTGEKVFLECVQDMDHENMFWYRQDPGLGLRLIYFSYDVKMKEKGDIPEGYSVSREKKERFSLILESASTNQTSMYLCASSFNPGPGLDEQYFGPGTRLTVT.

The chain has TRBV29-1 and TRBJ2-2, with 11 bases that match TRBD2. The V gene end was trimmed by 6 bases and the J gene end by 5 bases; junction bases not matched to a gene: 5. The CDR3 covers 14 residues. Germline V gene data show CDR1 as SQVTM and CDR2 as ANQGSEA. CDR3 DNA: TGCAGCGTGATTCTAGCGGGAGGAACCGGGGAGCTGTTTTTT. This codes for CSVILAGGTGELFF.

Notes on this clonotype: Compared with germline, one end of the junction differs, possibly owing to a read error. The chain combines TRBV5-1 with TRBJ2-2; 7 bases line up with TRBD1. Germline loops: CDR1 SGHRS, CDR2 YFSETQ. The CDR3 is 15 residues long. The CDR3 DNA follows: TGCGCCACCAGCTTGAAAACAGGGGAAACCGGGGAGCTGTTTTTT. This gives the protein CATSLKTGETGELFF.

This clonotype was detected only a few times. The rearrangement uses TRBV20-1 and TRBJ1-1; 7 nucleotides align to TRBD1. With 6 bases clipped from V and 3 bases from J, the junction kept 10 bases outside the gene matches. Germline CDR1 is DFQATT and CDR2 is SNEGSKA (reference sequence). The CDR3 length is 14 residues. The CDR3 sequence: CSAKPGQAHTEAFF. Written as DNA, the CDR3 is TGCAGTGCCAAGCCCGGACAGGCCCACACTGAAGCTTTCTTT.

This clonotype was found a few times. The V and J genes are TRBV20-1 and TRBJ2-1; D not certain. V was cut by 0 bases and J by 3 bases, with 18 bases left in between. The CDR3 has 17 amino acids. Germline V gives CDR1 DFQATT, CDR2 SNEGSKA (reference sequence). In DNA form, the CDR3 reads TGCAGTGCTAGAGATTCAAACGGAAACTTTAACTACAATGAGCAGTTCTTC. Its translation: CSARDSNGNFNYNEQFF.

The chain couples TRBV25-1 to TRBJ2-1; unclear D gene. The CDR3 covers 14 residues. V was trimmed by 2 bases and J by 7 bases, leaving 12 bases between them. Looked up from germline, CDR1 is MGHDK and CDR2 is SYGVNS. CDR3 residues: CASSEPPERNEQFF. The CDR3 DNA reads TGTGCCAGCAGTGAACCCCCAGAAAGAAATGAGCAGTTCTTC.

This clonotype has at least ten counts. The chain has TRBV6-5 and TRBJ2-1, with TRBD1 matching 7 bases. The CDR3 is 15 residues long. V lost 0 bases to trimming and J lost 4 bases; unmatched junction nucleotides: 3. The germline V gene encodes CDR1 MNHEY and CDR2 SVGAGI. In nucleotides, the CDR3 is TGTGCCAGCAGTTACTCCGGACAGGTATACAATGAGCAGTTCTTC. It encodes CASSYSGQVYNEQFF.

This clonotype was counted between two and nine times. The rearrangement uses TRBV12-3 or TRBV12-4 and TRBJ2-3; 11 nucleotides agree with TRBD2. With 4 bases clipped from V and 2 bases from J, the junction kept 5 bases outside the gene matches. The CDR3 runs 16 residues. CDR3 region: CASSSLSGGVTDTQYF. The DNA for the CDR3 is TGTGCCAGCAGTTCCCTTAGCGGGGGGGTCACAGATACGCAGTATTTT.

The chain recombines TRBV7-9 with TRBJ1-1, with TRBD1 matching over 7 bases. The CDR3 has 13 residues. The trim removed 10 bases at V and 5 bases at J, leaving 10 bases unmatched. Germline CDR1 SEHNR, CDR2 FQNEAQ (reference sequence). CDR3 protein: CATFQTGRTEAFF. As DNA, the CDR3 is TGTGCCACCTTTCAGACAGGGAGGACTGAAGCTTTCTTT.

This clonotype was seen a few times. The chain combines TRBV6-1 with TRBJ2-1; 9 nucleotides line up with TRBD1. The V and J ends lost 5 bases and 2 bases, in that order; junction bases with no gene match: 4. The CDR3 has 15 amino acids. Germline CDR1 and CDR2: MNHNS and SASEGT. CDR3 sequence (DNA): TGTGCCAGCAGTCGCGGACAGGGGACCTACAATGAGCAGTTCTTC. Its protein is CASSRGQGTYNEQFF.

V gene TRBV4-2 combines with J gene TRBJ1-3, with D hard to call. Trimming removed 4 bases at V and 0 bases at J, with 13 bases between. The CDR3 length is 16 residues. The germline V gene encodes CDR1 LGHNA and CDR2 YNFKEQ. This chain's CDR3 is CASSRSGRSSGNTIYF. The CDR3 DNA reads as TGTGCCAGCAGCCGGAGCGGACGTTCCTCTGGAAACACCATATATTTT.